Presented here are 25 T cell receptor beta chains from one specimen sequenced in a study of blood T cell repertoires in COVID-19. Using immunoSEQ multiplex PCR, the repertoire was profiled, and TCRdb retains in-frame clones only, with some absent. The sample lists some 96,000 clones; around nine tenths were seen once. Sequences were obtained from peripheral blood. The receptors here all came from a man between 45 and 60 years old with acute or convalescent COVID-19.

J is TRBJ1-3 and V is TRBV19; D call uncertain. Germline CDR1 LNHDA, CDR2 SQIVND (reference sequence). V was clipped by 3 bases and J by 4 bases, with 19 bases between them. The CDR3 runs to 17 residues. The CDR3 spells CASSMEGRPRPGNTIYF. The CDR3 region has the DNA TGTGCCAGTAGTATGGAGGGCAGGCCGAGGCCGGGAAACACCATATATTTT.

This clone was seen just once. The CDR3 spells CASSSRQGVYEQYF. As DNA, the CDR3 is TGCGCCAGCAGCTCCCGACAGGGGGTTTACGAGCAGTACTTC. V and J are TRBV5-1 and TRBJ2-7; 9 positions match TRBD1. Germline-derived CDR1 and CDR2 are SGHRS and YFSETQ. After removal of 3 bases from V and 4 bases from J, the junction contained 5 bases not matched to a gene. There are 14 residues in the CDR3.

V and J are TRBV7-2 and TRBJ1-1; a weak D match, TRBD1 (6 bases). The germline V gene has CDR1 SGHTA and CDR2 FQGNSA. CDR3 length: 15 residues. V was shortened by 5 bases and J by 0 bases, with 13 bases between the two germline ends. The CDR3 protein is CASSTLQGMNTEAFF. DNA for the CDR3: TGTGCCAGCAGCACCCTACAGGGCATGAACACTGAAGCTTTCTTT.

This clone was recorded only once. The chain couples TRBV3-1 (or the pseudogene TRBV3-2) to TRBJ1-2; 10 bases align to TRBD1. The trim removed 3 bases at V and 0 bases at J, leaving 4 bases unmatched. This CDR3 contains 16 residues. CDR1 LGHDT and CDR2 YNNKEL come from the germline V gene (reference sequence). As DNA, the CDR3 is TGTGCCAGCAGCCAGGGACAGGGGAATACTAACTATGGCTACACCTTC. Translated, it gives CASSQGQGNTNYGYTF.

The rearrangement uses TRBV4-1 and TRBJ2-2, with D possibly matching TRBD1 (5 bases). Per the germline V gene, CDR1 is MGHRA and CDR2 is YSYEKL. The CDR3 has 17 amino acids. The V end lost 3 bases, the J end lost 1 base, and 15 bases lay between the germline ends. The CDR3, as DNA: TGCGCCAGCAGCCATGAACCCAGGGTTGTGAACACCGGGGAGCTGTTTTTT. Amino acids: CASSHEPRVVNTGELFF.

The chain carries TRBV4-1 and TRBJ1-5; 7 bases agree with TRBD1. V gave up 4 bases and J gave up 5 bases; unmatched junction bases: 8. CDR1 is MGHRA and CDR2 is YSYEKL in the germline V gene. The CDR3 runs 15 residues. CDR3 region: CASSRGQAGDQPQHF. In DNA, the CDR3 is TGCGCCAGCAGCCGAGGACAGGCAGGCGATCAGCCCCAGCATTTT.

V gene TRBV28 combines with J gene TRBJ1-4; TRBD1 matches at 7 bases. Per germline, CDR1 MDHEN and CDR2 SYDVKM. V shed 5 bases and J 7 bases; nucleotides not matched to a gene: 4. The CDR3 extends over 13 amino acids. CDR3 coding DNA: TGTGCCAGCAGTCTCGACAGGGTTGAAAAACTGTTTTTT. This translates into CASSLDRVEKLFF.

The chain joins TRBV27 to TRBJ1-1; perhaps TRBD1 as D (6 bases). Trimming left V 3 bases short and J 1 base short, with 12 bases between. The CDR3 runs 15 residues. The germline V gene encodes CDR1 MNHEY and CDR2 SMNVEV (reference sequence). CDR3 sequence reads: CASSFGLQGNTEAFF. The CDR3 DNA sequence: TGTGCCAGCAGTTTTGGGCTACAGGGGAACACTGAAGCTTTCTTT.

This clone occurred a few times. The V and J genes are TRBV30 and TRBJ1-5; 7 bases match TRBD1. The germline V gene has CDR1 GTSNPN and CDR2 SVGIG (reference sequence). The CDR3 spans 13 residues. J gave up 4 bases and V 4 bases, and 4 bases lay outside the gene matches. The CDR3 DNA follows: TGTGCCTGGAAAGCACAGGGGAATCAGCCCCAGCATTTT. It is translated as CAWKAQGNQPQHF.

The rearrangement joins TRBV6-1 to TRBJ1-5; a weak D match, TRBD1 (6 bases). CDR1 and CDR2 (germline): MNHNS, SASEGT. The V and J ends lost 2 bases and 2 bases respectively, with 13 bases between them. The CDR3 extends over 16 amino acids. The CDR3 bases are TGTGCCAGCAGTGAATCGGGACAAATGGGCAATCAGCCCCAGCATTTT. Translating it yields CASSESGQMGNQPQHF.

The chain has TRBV4-2 and TRBJ2-7; TRBD1 matches at 8 bases. The trim removed 3 bases at V and 0 bases at J, leaving 4 bases unmatched. The CDR3 totals 15 residues. CDR1 and CDR2 (germline): LGHNA, YNFKEQ. This CDR3 is CASSQTGASSYEQYF. The CDR3 region has the DNA TGTGCCAGCAGCCAGACAGGGGCTTCCTCCTACGAGCAGTACTTC.

This clone occurred once. V gene TRBV27 combines with J gene TRBJ2-7; a possible D gene is TRBD2 (6 bases). The CDR3 sequence is 14 residues long. CDR1 and CDR2 (germline): MNHEY, SMNVEV (reference sequence). V shed 3 bases and J shed 6 bases, with 15 bases lying between them. This chain's CDR3 is CASSFDGSRPEQYF. CDR3 DNA sequence: TGTGCCAGCAGTTTTGACGGGAGCAGGCCCGAGCAGTACTTC.

This chain links TRBV5-1 with TRBJ2-3; 7 positions agree with TRBD1. The trim removed 0 bases at V and 0 bases at J, leaving 16 bases unmatched. The CDR3 runs to 20 residues. The V gene's germline CDR1 is SGHRS and CDR2 YFSETQ. Written as DNA, the CDR3 is TGCGCCAGCAGCTTGGACGGGTTAGGGTTACCGACAGGGAGCACAGATACGCAGTATTTT. This gives the protein CASSLDGLGLPTGSTDTQYF.

This clone appeared a few times. V gene TRBV6-5 combines with J gene TRBJ1-2; D remains ambiguous. Trimming removed 8 bases at V and 5 bases at J, with 15 bases between. Germline CDR1 and CDR2: MNHEY and SVGAGI. CDR3 length: 13 amino acids. Here the CDR3 DNA reads TGTGCCAGCCTCACCCACGGGAGGTATGGCTACACCTTC. Translated, it gives CASLTHGRYGYTF.

The chain recombines TRBV9 with TRBJ2-7, with 8 bases fitting TRBD2. The V gene's germline CDR1 is SGDLS and CDR2 YYNGEE. The trim removed 0 bases at V and 5 bases at J, leaving 7 bases unmatched. The CDR3 covers 15 residues. CDR3 sequence (DNA): TGTGCCAGCAGCGTAGAGCCTAGCGGGCTTCACGAGCAGTACTTC. It specifies CASSVEPSGLHEQYF.

The CDR3 sequence is CASSRPGQGGIGELFF. CDR3 nucleotides: TGTGCCAGCAGTCGTCCGGGACAGGGAGGTATCGGGGAGCTGTTTTTT. This sequence joins TRBV6-6 and TRBJ2-2; TRBD1 matches at 9 bases. Per germline, CDR1 MNHNY and CDR2 SVGAGI (reference sequence). Losses at the gene ends were 5 bases for V and 7 bases for J; bases not matched to a gene: 11. This CDR3 contains 16 residues.

The chain uses TRBV6-5 and TRBJ2-3; D ambiguous. CDR3 length equals 15 residues. Germline values: CDR1 MNHEY, CDR2 SVGAGI. V was shortened by 2 bases and J by 1 base, with 10 bases between the two germline ends. The CDR3 nucleotides read TGTGCCAGCAGTTACGCGGCCTCCCGCACAGATACGCAGTATTTT. This gives the protein CASSYAASRTDTQYF.

This sequence joins TRBV28 and TRBJ1-1; D may be TRBD1 (6 bases). Germline V gene lookup returns CDR1 MDHEN and CDR2 SYDVKM. The CDR3 sequence is 11 residues long. With 5 bases removed from V and 5 bases from J, the gap between germline ends came to 6 bases. The CDR3 loop reads CASSRGTEAFF. The CDR3 bases are TGTGCCAGCAGTAGGGGGACTGAAGCTTTCTTT.

The rearrangement links TRBV2 to TRBJ2-7, with TRBD2 identical over 11 bases. This CDR3 comprises 15 residues. V was clipped by 2 bases and J by 2 bases; unmatched bases: 2. CDR1 and CDR2 from the germline V gene are SNHLY and FYNNEI. CDR3 protein: CASSESSGRAYEQYF. CDR3 nucleotide sequence: TGTGCCAGCAGTGAAAGTAGCGGGAGGGCCTACGAGCAGTACTTC.

The chain recombines TRBV27 with TRBJ1-6; D unclear. CDR1 is MNHEY, CDR2 SMNVEV, per germline (reference sequence). Trimming cost V 1 base and J 9 bases, with 22 bases left between them. The CDR3 totals 18 residues. CDR3 loop: CASSLFSPGAAASSPLHF. CDR3 coding DNA: TGTGCCAGCAGTTTATTTTCCCCGGGAGCCGCGGCGAGTTCACCCCTCCACTTT.

The chain links TRBV2 to TRBJ2-1, with TRBD1 matching over 8 bases. Germline values: CDR1 SNHLY, CDR2 FYNNEI. V lost 5 bases to trimming and J lost 2 bases; unmatched junction nucleotides: 2. CDR3 length: 14 amino acids. The CDR3 nucleotides are TGTGCCAGCAGTAGGACAGGGACCTACAATGAGCAGTTCTTC. Encoded protein: CASSRTGTYNEQFF.

This chain uses TRBV20-1 with TRBJ1-2; no reliable D call. The CDR3 sequence is 11 residues long. V lost 2 bases and J lost 2, with 3 bases in between. Germline V lookup: CDR1 DFQATT, CDR2 SNEGSKA (reference sequence). The CDR3 DNA is TGCAGTGCTAGACAAAACTATGGCTACACCTTC. It is translated as CSARQNYGYTF.

The chain uses TRBV24-1 and TRBJ2-1, with TRBD1 identical over 7 bases. Germline loops: CDR1 KGHDR, CDR2 SFDVKD. CDR3 length: 15 residues. The V segment lost 4 bases and the J segment 7 bases; nucleotides outside the gene matches: 9. The CDR3 reads CATSEDRDPRNEQFF. Written as DNA, the CDR3 is TGTGCCACCAGTGAAGACAGGGATCCGAGGAATGAGCAGTTCTTC.

The chain uses TRBV5-5 and TRBJ1-5; D might be TRBD1 (6 bases). The CDR3 totals 15 residues. Between the trimmed V and J ends, which lost 1 base and 2 bases, there was a span of 10 bases. Germline assignment: CDR1 SGHKS and CDR2 YYEKEE (reference sequence). The chain's CDR3 is CASSLRPGGNQPQHF. The CDR3 region has the DNA TGTGCCAGCAGCTTGAGACCAGGGGGCAATCAGCCCCAGCATTTT.

This clone came up once. V usage is TRBV2 and J usage is TRBJ2-7, with 9 positions matching TRBD2. V was clipped by 6 bases and J by 3 bases; unmatched bases: 12. The CDR3 is 16 residues long. Germline CDR1 SNHLY, CDR2 FYNNEI. The CDR3 bases are TGTGCCAGCAGGGGCGGAATCGGGACTAGCATCTACGAGCAGTACTTC. Translated, it gives CASRGGIGTSIYEQYF.